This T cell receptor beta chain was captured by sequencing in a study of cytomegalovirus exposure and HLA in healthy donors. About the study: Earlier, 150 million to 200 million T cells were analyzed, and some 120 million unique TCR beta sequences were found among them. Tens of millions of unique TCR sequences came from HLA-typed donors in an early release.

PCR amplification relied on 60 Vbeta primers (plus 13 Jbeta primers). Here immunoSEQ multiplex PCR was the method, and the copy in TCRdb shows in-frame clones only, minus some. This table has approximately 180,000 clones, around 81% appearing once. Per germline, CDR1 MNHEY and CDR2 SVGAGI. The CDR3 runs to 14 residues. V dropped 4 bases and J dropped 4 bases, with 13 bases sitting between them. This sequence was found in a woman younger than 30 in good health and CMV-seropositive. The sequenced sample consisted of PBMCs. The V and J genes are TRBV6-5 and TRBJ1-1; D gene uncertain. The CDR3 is CASSFSRGSTEAFF. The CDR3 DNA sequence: TGTGCCAGCAGTTTCTCTCGAGGTAGCACTGAAGCTTTCTTT.